The 28 T cell receptor beta chains listed next were all sequenced from one sample in a study of T cell repertoires in cytomegalovirus infection. These receptors lack a known antigen. TCRdb used MiXCR to reprocess the reads, holding one entry per CDR3 protein. The profile covers about 830,000 distinct CDR3 sequences, with approximately 32% appearing a single time and 12% taken by the ten largest. Source: cultured CD8+ T cells from PBMCs, taken from culture after CMV antigen stimulation. All receptors come from a human donor in good health (CMV status not recorded). Some clones in this sample may be carry-over from other donors' samples.

This clonotype was seen a few times. The chain links TRBV6-5 to TRBJ2-1; D not certain. Trimming took off 5 bases at V and 7 bases at J, with 15 bases between the two ends. Germline V lookup: CDR1 MNHEY, CDR2 SVGAGI. The CDR3 is 14 amino acids. The CDR3 DNA sequence: TGTGCCAGCAGTCCGAGGCCGGCCCTTAATGAGCAGTTCTTC. It specifies CASSPRPALNEQFF.

This clonotype was recorded at least ten times. The rearrangement links TRBV6-1 to TRBJ2-1; 8 nucleotides match TRBD1. Germline V gene data show CDR1 as MNHNS and CDR2 as SASEGT. The CDR3 length is 15 residues. J lost 4 bases, V lost 6 bases, and 8 bases had no gene match. The CDR3 DNA sequence: TGTGCCAGCAGGGTCGGGGACAGGTGGTACAATGAGCAGTTCTTC. Amino acid sequence: CASRVGDRWYNEQFF.

In its sample, this clonotype was seen a few times. The chain recombines TRBV7-2 with TRBJ1-5; D is ambiguous. V lost 2 bases and J 3 bases, leaving 11 bases between the germline ends. The CDR3 covers 15 residues. CDR1 and CDR2 from the germline V gene are SGHTA and FQGNSA. CDR3 DNA sequence: TGTGCCAGCAGCTTATCTAGGGCTCACAATCAGCCCCAGCATTTT. Translated: CASSLSRAHNQPQHF.

This clonotype turned up a few times. The rearrangement uses TRBV6-5 and TRBJ1-1; D unresolved. The CDR3 has 14 residues. Looked up from germline, CDR1 is MNHEY and CDR2 is SVGAGI. V lost 7 bases, J lost 0 bases, and 12 bases lay in between. CDR3 residues: CASNIGVLNTEAFF. The DNA for the CDR3 is TGTGCCAGCAATATCGGAGTATTGAACACTGAAGCTTTCTTT.

This clonotype has only a few counts. This chain links TRBV7-9 with TRBJ2-1, with 9 bases identical to TRBD1. Germline CDR1 and CDR2: SEHNR and FQNEAQ (reference sequence). V trimming: 5 bases; J trimming: 5 bases; junction bases outside the gene matches: 10. This CDR3 region has 16 residues. CDR3 bases: TGTGCCAGCAGCCCCCGACAGGGGGAATCGAACAATGAGCAGTTCTTC. Protein: CASSPRQGESNNEQFF.

This chain connects TRBV6-6 to TRBJ2-7; D might be TRBD1 or TRBD2, each matching 5 bases. The CDR3 length is 16 residues. Between the trimmed V and J ends, which lost 0 bases and 5 bases, there was a span of 17 bases. From germline, CDR1 is MNHNY and CDR2 SVGAGI (reference sequence). The DNA for the CDR3 is TGTGCCAGCAGTTACTCGAATCCCGGCAGGGACCACGAGCAGTACTTC. It codes for CASSYSNPGRDHEQYF.

The J gene is TRBJ1-2, the V gene TRBV29-1, with TRBD1 matching 7 bases. CDR3 size: 12 residues. Per germline, CDR1 SQVTM and CDR2 ANQGSEA. Losses at the gene ends were 3 bases for V and 4 bases for J; bases not matched to a gene: 2. The CDR3: CSVEDRSYGYTF. For the CDR3, the DNA is TGCAGCGTTGAGGACAGGAGCTATGGCTACACCTTC.

A remark on this clonotype: An end of the junction differs from the germline gene, which may be a read error. The rearrangement links TRBV6-6 to TRBJ1-4; 8 bases agree with TRBD1. The CDR3 is made up of 15 amino acids. In germline, CDR1 is MNHNY, CDR2 SVGAGI (reference sequence). The CDR3, as DNA: TGTGTCAGCAGTTACCGGACAGGGATCAATGAAAAACTGTTTTTT. It yields the protein CVSSYRTGINEKLFF.

This chain joins TRBV27 and TRBJ2-1; D gene unclear. In germline, CDR1 is MNHEY, CDR2 SMNVEV (reference sequence). Trimming left V 6 bases short and J 10 bases short, with 19 bases between. CDR3 length: 14 residues. CDR3 in DNA: TGTGCCAGCAGATTAGGGTCCGAATTGGGGGAGCAGTTCTTC. This translates into CASRLGSELGEQFF.

J is TRBJ2-1 and V is TRBV24-1; 10 bases line up with TRBD2. Losses at the gene ends were 2 bases for V and 4 bases for J; bases not matched to a gene: 1. This CDR3 region has 15 residues. Germline values: CDR1 KGHDR, CDR2 SFDVKD. The CDR3 reads CATSDYSGGYNEQFF. As DNA, the CDR3 is TGTGCCACCAGTGATTATAGCGGGGGGTACAATGAGCAGTTCTTC.

This clonotype was picked up many times. The rearrangement links TRBV7-9 to TRBJ1-5, with 7 bases matching TRBD1. Germline V gives CDR1 SEHNR, CDR2 FQNEAQ (reference sequence). This CDR3 has 15 residues. The V gene end was trimmed by 5 bases and the J gene end by 0 bases; junction bases not matched to a gene: 4. For the CDR3, the DNA is TGTGCCAGCAGCCTCGACAGGGATAGCAATCAGCCCCAGCATTTT. Amino acids: CASSLDRDSNQPQHF.

This clonotype was recorded a few times. The chain recombines TRBV12-3 or TRBV12-4 with TRBJ2-2; D is unresolved. The V end lost 6 bases, the J end lost 9 bases, and 11 bases lay between the germline ends. The CDR3 is 12 residues long. CDR3 in amino acids: CASSPLDRELFF. CDR3 in DNA: TGTGCCAGCAGCCCTCTTGATCGGGAGCTGTTTTTT.

V gene TRBV19 combines with J gene TRBJ1-1; D not resolved. This CDR3 has 12 amino acids. The ends were cut back, 5 bases at V and 3 bases at J, with 7 bases in the middle. Germline assignment: CDR1 LNHDA and CDR2 SQIVND (reference sequence). The CDR3: CASSPSYTEAFF. The CDR3 DNA follows: TGTGCCAGTAGTCCCTCATACACTGAAGCTTTCTTT.

V and J are TRBV20-1 and TRBJ2-7; 11 nucleotides agree with TRBD1. V dropped 6 bases and J dropped 6; count of bases not matched to a gene: 19. The CDR3 runs 17 residues. The germline V gene encodes CDR1 DFQATT and CDR2 SNEGSKA (reference sequence). CDR3 nucleotides: TGCAGTGCCCGAGGATTGAGCGAAGGACAGGGGGCTTTCGAGCAGTACGTC. Translation gives CSARGLSEGQGAFEQYV.

The chain couples TRBV10-3 to TRBJ2-7, with D perhaps matching TRBD1 (6 bases). CDR3 length: 15 amino acids. V was clipped by 3 bases and J by 3 bases, with 15 bases between them. Germline assignment: CDR1 ENHRY and CDR2 SYGVKD. CDR3 amino acids: CAISEKGHNSYEQYF. Written as DNA, the CDR3 is TGTGCCATCAGTGAAAAGGGACATAACAGCTACGAGCAGTACTTC.

This sequence joins TRBV7-4 and TRBJ1-2, with TRBD1 matching over 9 bases. This CDR3 contains 16 residues. V dropped 5 bases and J dropped 4; count of bases not matched to a gene: 11. CDR1 is SGHVT, CDR2 SQSDAQ, per germline. This CDR3 is CASSGGDRDFRYGYTF. The CDR3 DNA reads as TGTGCCAGCAGCGGAGGGGACAGGGACTTTCGCTATGGCTACACCTTC.

The CDR3 DNA sequence: TGTGCCAGCTCACCATTGGGGGGGGCCCCCTACGAGCAGTACTTC. This translates into CASSPLGGAPYEQYF. V gene TRBV18 combines with J gene TRBJ2-7; TRBD2 is a possible D gene (7 bases). Germline CDR1 reads KGHSH; CDR2 reads LQKENI. The length of the CDR3 is 15 residues. V lost 2 bases and J 2 bases, leaving 13 bases between the germline ends.

This clonotype was observed a handful of times. This chain links TRBV5-6 with TRBJ1-4; no firm D call. This CDR3 is built from 12 residues. The V gene lost 4 bases and the J gene lost 8 bases, with 9 bases spanning the gap. Germline lookup yields CDR1 SGHDT and CDR2 YYEEEE. The CDR3 reads CASSLGYEKLFF. CDR3 coding DNA: TGTGCCAGCAGCCTGGGATACGAAAAACTGTTTTTT.

On this clonotype itself: The junction departs from germline at one end; a sequencing error may be responsible. The V and J genes are TRBV27 and TRBJ2-1; 7 bases fit TRBD1. The germline CDR1 and CDR2 sequences are MNHEY and SMNVEV (reference sequence). The CDR3 covers 15 residues. The CDR3 spells CVSSARQGSYNEQFF. DNA of the CDR3: TGTGTCAGCAGTGCCCGACAGGGATCCTACAATGAGCAGTTCTTC.

This clonotype was seen a handful of times. The V gene is TRBV18, the J gene TRBJ1-1; D gene ambiguous. CDR3 length: 16 residues. Trimming cost V 0 bases and J 4 bases, with 15 bases left between them. Germline V gives CDR1 KGHSH, CDR2 LQKENI. The CDR3 sequence is CASSPPERSGSTEAFF. In DNA form, the CDR3 reads TGTGCCAGCTCACCACCTGAGAGGAGTGGAAGCACTGAAGCTTTCTTT.

This clonotype showed up many times. V gene TRBV7-2 combines with J gene TRBJ2-5; D might be TRBD1 or TRBD2, each matching 5 bases. Looked up from germline, CDR1 is SGHTA and CDR2 is FQGNSA. CDR3 length: 17 amino acids. V was trimmed by 5 bases and J by 5 bases, leaving 24 bases between them. CDR3 in amino acids: CASSGGRTGWGRETQYF. The DNA of the CDR3 is TGTGCCAGCAGCGGGGGACGCACGGGATGGGGCCGGGAGACCCAGTACTTC.

This rearrangement joins TRBV28 to TRBJ1-2; unclear D gene. The V end was cut by 5 bases, the J end by 7 bases, with 23 bases between. From germline, CDR1 is MDHEN and CDR2 SYDVKM. The CDR3 extends over 16 amino acids. The CDR3 DNA is TGTGCCAGCAGTCTCAGACGGGGTCGGTGGTTGGGTGGCTACACCTTC. Translated, it gives CASSLRRGRWLGGYTF.

This rearrangement joins TRBV5-4 to TRBJ2-1, with D possibly TRBD2 on 5 matching bases. Trimming stripped 3 bases from V and 10 bases from J, with 11 bases between. This CDR3 is 12 amino acids long. Germline CDR1 SGHNT, CDR2 YYREEE (reference sequence). The CDR3 loop is CASSSAGWEQFF. The CDR3 DNA follows: TGTGCCAGCAGCTCGGCGGGTTGGGAGCAGTTCTTC.

The chain recombines TRBV24-1 with TRBJ1-1, with D hard to call. The CDR3 contains 11 residues. Germline CDR1 is KGHDR and CDR2 is SFDVKD. V was cut by 7 bases and J by 7 bases, with 9 bases left in between. The CDR3 here is CATRSGDEAFF. In DNA form, the CDR3 reads TGTGCCACCAGGTCCGGGGATGAAGCTTTCTTT.

The CDR3 is CASSVATNLPREKLFF. The DNA of the CDR3 is TGTGCCAGCAGCGTAGCTACGAACCTTCCGCGGGAAAAACTGTTTTTT. The chain employs TRBV9 and TRBJ1-4, with D unclear. Germline CDR1 reads SGDLS; CDR2 reads YYNGEE. The germline V and J ends were trimmed by 0 bases and 8 bases, with 17 bases remaining between them. The CDR3 sequence is 16 residues long.

This clonotype was counted many times. The chain is built from TRBV7-2 and TRBJ2-2, with TRBD1 matching 9 bases. The CDR3 is 16 residues long. Germline V gene lookup returns CDR1 SGHTA and CDR2 FQGNSA. The V and J ends lost 5 bases and 5 bases, in that order; junction bases with no gene match: 9. The CDR3: CASSGGTGRWTGELFF. The CDR3 DNA sequence: TGTGCCAGCAGCGGCGGGACAGGGAGGTGGACCGGGGAGCTGTTTTTT. Drawing the rest from reference TRBV7-2 and TRBJ2-2, the complete variable domain is GAGVSQSPSNKVTEKGKDVELRCDPISGHTALYWYRQSLGQGLEFLIYFQGNSAPDKSGLPSDRFSAERTGGSVSTLTIQRTQQEDSAVYLCASSGGTGRWTGELFFGEGSRLTVL.

This clonotype was observed at least ten times. This chain connects TRBV7-2 to TRBJ1-5, with D possibly matching TRBD1 (5 bases). Deletions cut 4 bases from V and 2 bases from J, with 15 bases between. This CDR3 contains 16 residues. Germline V gene lookup returns CDR1 SGHTA and CDR2 FQGNSA. The CDR3 spells CASSSSGGSGNQPQHF. As DNA, the CDR3 is TGTGCCAGCAGCTCCAGTGGGGGATCTGGCAATCAGCCCCAGCATTTT.

V usage is TRBV7-3 and J usage is TRBJ2-2; TRBD2 agrees at 9 bases. The CDR3 length is 16 residues. Germline lookup yields CDR1 SGHTA and CDR2 FQGTGA. J lost 8 bases, V lost 1 base, and 8 bases had no gene match. CDR3: CASSLKAGGPIGELFF. In DNA form, the CDR3 reads TGTGCCAGCAGCTTAAAAGCGGGGGGCCCAATAGGGGAGCTGTTTTTT.